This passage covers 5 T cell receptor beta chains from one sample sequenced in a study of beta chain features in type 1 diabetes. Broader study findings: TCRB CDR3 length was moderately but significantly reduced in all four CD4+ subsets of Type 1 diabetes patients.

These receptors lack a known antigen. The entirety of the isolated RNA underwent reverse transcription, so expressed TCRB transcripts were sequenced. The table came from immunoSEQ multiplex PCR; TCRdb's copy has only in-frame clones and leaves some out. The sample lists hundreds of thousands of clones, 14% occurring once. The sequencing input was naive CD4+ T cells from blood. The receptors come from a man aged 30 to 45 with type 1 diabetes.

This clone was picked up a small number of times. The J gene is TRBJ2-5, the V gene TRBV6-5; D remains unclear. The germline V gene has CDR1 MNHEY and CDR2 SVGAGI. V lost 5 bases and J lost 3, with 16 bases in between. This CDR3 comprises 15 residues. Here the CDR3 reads CASSPWAGSKETQYF. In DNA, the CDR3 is TGTGCCAGCAGTCCCTGGGCCGGCAGTAAAGAGACCCAGTACTTC.

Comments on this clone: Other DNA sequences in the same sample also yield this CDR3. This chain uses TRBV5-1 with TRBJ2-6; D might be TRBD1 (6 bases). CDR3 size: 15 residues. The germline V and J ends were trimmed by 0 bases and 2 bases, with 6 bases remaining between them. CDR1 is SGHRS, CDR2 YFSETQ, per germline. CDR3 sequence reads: CASSLDRAGANVLTF. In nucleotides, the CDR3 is TGCGCCAGCAGCTTGGACAGGGCTGGGGCCAACGTCCTGACTTTC. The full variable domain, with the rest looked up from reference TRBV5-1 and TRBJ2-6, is KAGVTQTPRYLIKTRGQQVTLSCSPISGHRSVSWYQQTPGQGLQFLFEYFSETQRNKGNFPGRFSGRQFSNSRSEMNVSTLELGDSALYLCASSLDRAGANVLTFGAGSRLTVL.

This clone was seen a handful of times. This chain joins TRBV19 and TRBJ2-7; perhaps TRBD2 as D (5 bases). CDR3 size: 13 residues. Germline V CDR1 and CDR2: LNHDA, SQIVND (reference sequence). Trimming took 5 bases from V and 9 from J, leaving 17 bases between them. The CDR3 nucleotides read TGTGCCAGTAGTGACAACCTAGGACGGGGGCAGTACTTC. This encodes CASSDNLGRGQYF.

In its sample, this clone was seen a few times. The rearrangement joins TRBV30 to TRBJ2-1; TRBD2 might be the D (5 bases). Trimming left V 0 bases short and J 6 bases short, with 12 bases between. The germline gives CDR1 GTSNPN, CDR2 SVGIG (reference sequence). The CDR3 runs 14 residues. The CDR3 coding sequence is TGTGCCTGGAGTGTCCCGGGATTTTTCAATGAGCAGTTCTTC. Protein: CAWSVPGFFNEQFF.

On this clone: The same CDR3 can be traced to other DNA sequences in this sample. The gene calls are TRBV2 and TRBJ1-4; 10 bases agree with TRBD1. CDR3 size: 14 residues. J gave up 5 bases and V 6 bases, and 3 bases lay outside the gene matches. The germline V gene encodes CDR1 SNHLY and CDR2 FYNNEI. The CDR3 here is CASSADRGNEKLFF. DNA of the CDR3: TGTGCCAGCAGCGCGGACAGGGGGAATGAAAAACTGTTTTTT. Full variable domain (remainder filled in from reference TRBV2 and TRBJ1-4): EPEVTQTPSHQVTQMGQEVILRCVPISNHLYFYWYRQILGQKVEFLVSFYNNEISEKSEIFDDQFSVERPDGSNFTLKIRSTKLEDSAMYFCASSADRGNEKLFFGSGTQLSVL.